This T cell receptor (beta chain) was identified in a study of shared clonotypes between healthy human individuals. Each of the donors was a healthy adult who was HIV-negative and had not had a recent acute infection or vaccination. Caucasian adults residing in Nashville, Tennessee made up all the donors. The authors distributed each subset's genomic DNA evenly over several immunoSEQ plates. Ten immunoSEQ deep assay plates held the unsorted PBMC DNA. Produced via immunoSEQ multiplex PCR; TCRdb's table is partial and in-frame only. Here the sample spans some 450,000 clones, over 60% being singletons. The germline V gene has CDR1 SGHTA and CDR2 FQGNSA. With V trimmed by 1 base and J by 6 bases, 11 bases remained unmatched. The CDR3 covers 17 residues.

The sequence was collected from a woman aged 40 to 50 in good health. Some clones in this sample may be carry-over from other donors' samples. This chain joins TRBV7-2 and TRBJ2-1; 8 bases are a match to TRBD2. Material: PBMCs. The CDR3 bases are TGTGCCAGCAGCTTAGTGTTTGACCTAGCGGGTGTCAATGAGCAGTTCTTC. This codes for CASSLVFDLAGVNEQFF.